The 11 T cell receptor beta chains listed next were all sequenced from one sample in a study of cytotoxic CD8 clonotypes in ibrutinib-treated CLL. Profiling relied on immunoSEQ multiplex PCR, and the TCRdb table lists in-frame clones only, not all of them. The sample holds approximately 320,000 clones, approximately 67% seen once. The sample consisted of PBMCs, taken after 36 months of ibrutinib treatment. These TCRs come from a human donor with chronic lymphocytic leukemia.

The rearrangement joins TRBV27 to TRBJ2-7, with TRBD2 matching 7 bases. V dropped 6 bases and J dropped 7; count of bases not matched to a gene: 9. CDR3 length: 13 residues. Germline-derived CDR1 and CDR2 are MNHEY and SMNVEV (reference sequence). The DNA of the CDR3 is TGTGCCAGCAGCCCGGGACTACTGTTGGAGCAGTACTTC. Its translation: CASSPGLLLEQYF.

V is TRBV19 and J is TRBJ2-6, with 10 bases lining up with TRBD2. V was clipped by 2 bases and J by 2 bases; unmatched bases: 9. Germline values: CDR1 LNHDA, CDR2 SQIVND (reference sequence). The CDR3 is made up of 19 amino acids. CDR3 residues: CASSIMGLAGVTGANVLTF. For the CDR3, the DNA is TGTGCCAGTAGTATAATGGGGCTAGCGGGAGTGACTGGGGCCAACGTCCTGACTTTC.

The CDR3 DNA reads TGCGCCAGCAGCTTGTACGCGGGGGGGCCGGAGACCCAGTACTTC. It yields the protein CASSLYAGGPETQYF. This chain joins TRBV5-1 and TRBJ2-5, with 9 bases aligning to TRBD2. V was pared by 1 base and J by 5 bases, with 6 bases of the junction left unmatched. The CDR3 runs 15 residues. Germline V CDR1 and CDR2: SGHRS, YFSETQ.

The genes are TRBV5-6 and TRBJ2-7; D remains unclear. Germline V gene lookup returns CDR1 SGHDT and CDR2 YYEEEE. Between the trimmed V and J ends, which lost 0 bases and 2 bases, there was a span of 9 bases. The CDR3 has 14 amino acids. CDR3 nucleotides: TGTGCCAGCAGCTTGGTCTGGGTTCCCTACGAGCAGTACTTC. Translating it yields CASSLVWVPYEQYF.

V is TRBV27 and J is TRBJ2-1; no clear D. Germline V lookup: CDR1 MNHEY, CDR2 SMNVEV (reference sequence). This CDR3 comprises 11 residues. The ends were cut back, 6 bases at V and 9 bases at J, with 9 bases in the middle. The CDR3 nucleotides are TGTGCCAGCAGCTTAGGGTTTGAGCAGTTCTTC. Its translation is CASSLGFEQFF.

The chain recombines TRBV23-1 with TRBJ2-7; TRBD2 is a possible D gene (5 bases). TRBV23-1 is an open reading frame whose function is uncertain. V was pared by 0 bases and J by 6 bases, with 12 bases between. This CDR3 comprises 14 residues. CDR3 DNA sequence: TGCGCCAGCAGTCAATCCCCTAGCATTGGCGAGCAGTACTTC. This codes for CASSQSPSIGEQYF.

This clone was counted between two and nine times. The chain combines TRBV27 with TRBJ2-1; 8 bases agree with TRBD1. Germline values: CDR1 MNHEY, CDR2 SMNVEV (reference sequence). Germline trimming cut 3 bases from V and 6 bases from J; bases unmatched to any gene: 1. The CDR3 runs 13 residues. CDR3 DNA: TGTGCCAGCAGTTTTGACAGGGGCAATGAGCAGTTCTTC. This gives the protein CASSFDRGNEQFF.

A few counts support this clone. The chain uses TRBV29-1 and TRBJ1-1; 7 bases align to TRBD1. This CDR3 comprises 12 residues. Trimming removed 7 bases from V and 5 bases from J; junction bases left unmatched: 7. Germline loops: CDR1 SQVTM, CDR2 ANQGSEA. DNA of the CDR3: TGCAGCGGGAACAGGGGAGAGACTGAAGCTTTCTTT. This sequence encodes CSGNRGETEAFF.

The rearrangement joins TRBV6-5 to TRBJ2-2; possibly TRBD2 for D (6 bases). CDR1 MNHEY and CDR2 SVGAGI come from the germline V gene. This CDR3 contains 16 residues. Trimming removed 1 base at V and 4 bases at J, with 13 bases between. CDR3 amino acids: CASSYLGGGATGELFF. In DNA, the CDR3 is TGTGCCAGCAGTTACTTGGGGGGAGGTGCCACCGGGGAGCTGTTTTTT.

The V call is TRBV11-2, the J call TRBJ2-6; the D is unclear. This CDR3 is built from 18 residues. CDR1 is SGHAT and CDR2 is FQNNGV in the germline V gene. The V end lost 5 bases, the J end lost 5 bases, and 22 bases lay between the germline ends. The CDR3 DNA reads TGTGCCAGCAGCCGCTTGTTCAAGCAACAAAGTCGGGCCAACGTCCTGACTTTC. The encoded protein is CASSRLFKQQSRANVLTF.

The table lists this clone with a few counts. J is TRBJ1-1 and V is TRBV5-1; 7 nucleotides line up with TRBD1. The CDR3 sequence is 14 residues long. V lost 4 bases and J lost 0; bases outside the gene matches: 3. Germline CDR1 is SGHRS and CDR2 is YFSETQ. In nucleotides, the CDR3 is TGCGCCAGCAGCCCAGGGGGTTTGAACACTGAAGCTTTCTTT. This encodes CASSPGGLNTEAFF. The variable domain in full, with the rest retrieved from reference TRBV5-1 and TRBJ1-1, is KAGVTQTPRYLIKTRGQQVTLSCSPISGHRSVSWYQQTPGQGLQFLFEYFSETQRNKGNFPGRFSGRQFSNSRSEMNVSTLELGDSALYLCASSPGGLNTEAFFGQGTRLTVV.